These 17 T cell receptor beta chains were all obtained from the same sample, sequenced in a study of T-cell reconstitution after alpha-beta-depleted transplantation in children. Preparing the TCRbeta library involved the use of unique molecular identifiers. One entry per CDR3 protein, called by TCRdb with MiXCR from the PCR reads. Of roughly 300,000 distinct CDR3 sequences in the sample, 9.5% to 13% were seen once. The specimen comprised peripheral blood, sampled 180 days after TCRalphabeta/CD19-depleted stem cell transplant. Receptor source: a male patient aged 2 to 9 who had a stem cell transplant for chronic granulomatous disease, so the T cells may come from the graft donor.

This clonotype was found many times. CDR3 in amino acids: CSVLGRHSGANVLTF. The CDR3, as DNA: TGCAGCGTCCTTGGGCGGCACTCTGGGGCCAACGTCCTGACTTTC. The J gene is TRBJ2-6, the V gene TRBV29-1; no definite D call. Germline V CDR1 and CDR2: SQVTM, ANQGSEA. V was pared by 6 bases and J by 0 bases, with 12 bases between. The CDR3 runs to 15 residues.

The sample holds many counts of this clonotype. This CDR3 reads CSVEDYGEGEAFF. The CDR3 coding sequence is TGCAGCGTTGAAGATTATGGGGAAGGTGAAGCTTTCTTT. The chain links TRBV29-1 to TRBJ1-1; D is uncertain. This CDR3 has 13 residues. The germline V gene encodes CDR1 SQVTM and CDR2 ANQGSEA. Between the trimmed V and J ends, which lost 0 bases and 7 bases, there was a span of 12 bases.

The table lists this clonotype with many counts. The CDR3 loop is CASSLYPAGGDEQYF. In DNA, the CDR3 is TGTGCCAGCAGTTTATATCCGGCGGGAGGAGACGAGCAGTACTTC. The rearrangement joins TRBV27 to TRBJ2-7, with 8 bases that match TRBD2. CDR3 length: 15 amino acids. Trimming removed 1 base from V and 5 bases from J; junction bases left unmatched: 7. The germline CDR1 and CDR2 sequences are MNHEY and SMNVEV (reference sequence).

This clonotype was detected many times. V and J are TRBV30 and TRBJ2-5; 7 nucleotides line up with TRBD1. There are 13 residues in the CDR3. Germline trimming cut 3 bases from V and 1 base from J; bases unmatched to any gene: 2. CDR1 GTSNPN and CDR2 SVGIG come from the germline V gene (reference sequence). CDR3 nucleotide sequence: TGTGCCTGGAGCTGGACAGGCCAAGAGACCCAGTACTTC. Its protein is CAWSWTGQETQYF. Based on the CDR3 plus reference TRBV30 and TRBJ2-5, the full variable domain is SQTIHQWPATLVQPVGSPLSLECTVEGTSNPNLYWYRQAAGRGLQLLFYSVGIGQISSEVPQNLSASRPQDRQFILSSKKLLLSDSGFYLCAWSWTGQETQYFGPGTRLLVL.

This clonotype was detected ten times or more. The chain joins TRBV11-2 to TRBJ2-2, with D possibly being TRBD1 or TRBD2 (5 bases each). The CDR3 loop spans 18 amino acids. V was shortened by 4 bases and J by 2 bases, with 20 bases between the two germline ends. Germline-derived CDR1 and CDR2 are SGHAT and FQNNGV. The CDR3 nucleotides read TGTGCCAGCAGCTCCAGCCCGGGACCCCGCTTCAACACCGGGGAGCTGTTTTTT. Translation: CASSSSPGPRFNTGELFF. Full variable domain (missing parts from reference TRBV11-2 and TRBJ2-2): EAGVAQSPRYKIIEKRQSVAFWCNPISGHATLYWYQQILGQGPKLLIQFQNNGVVDDSQLPKDRFSAERLKGVDSTLKIQPAKLEDSAVYLCASSSSPGPRFNTGELFFGEGSRLTVL.

This clonotype has only a few counts. The rearrangement joins TRBV7-9 to TRBJ2-7; the D call may be TRBD1 or TRBD2 (5 bases each). Trimming pared 2 bases from V and 2 bases from J, leaving 13 bases between. This CDR3 has 15 residues. Germline V gene sequence: CDR1 SEHNR, CDR2 FQNEAQ (reference sequence). Written as DNA, the CDR3 is TGTGCCAGCAGCTTACCGGGACGCGGCGCCTACGAGCAGTACTTC. Its translation: CASSLPGRGAYEQYF.

With respect to this clonotype: Since a much larger clone is just one base distant, this may be a read error. The V and J genes are TRBV5-1 and TRBJ2-3; D possibly corresponds to TRBD1 (5 bases). Germline V CDR1 and CDR2: SGHRS, YFSETQ. The CDR3 sequence is 11 residues long. V gave up 7 bases and J gave up 14 bases, with 17 bases separating them. The CDR3 region has the DNA TGCGCCAGCCCAGGGCAGGCGGCGGCGTATTTT. Encoded protein: CASPGQAAAYF.

This clonotype was observed many times. In DNA, the CDR3 is TGTGCCAGCAGCCTCTCCCGGGGAGGCAGCTCCTACGAGCAGTACTTC. Translated, it gives CASSLSRGGSSYEQYF. J is TRBJ2-7 and V is TRBV7-9; TRBD2 might be the D (6 bases). The CDR3 has 16 amino acids. Germline CDR1 is SEHNR and CDR2 is FQNEAQ (reference sequence). V was shortened by 5 bases and J by 0 bases, with 17 bases between the two germline ends.

This clonotype was found many times. This chain links TRBV7-9 with TRBJ2-1; 10 bases match TRBD2. CDR3 length: 16 residues. The germline CDR1 and CDR2 sequences are SEHNR and FQNEAQ (reference sequence). V lost 1 base, J lost 6 bases, and 6 bases stayed unmatched. This chain's CDR3 is CASSLGTSGTTNEQFF. The CDR3, as DNA: TGTGCCAGCAGCTTAGGGACTAGCGGCACTACCAATGAGCAGTTCTTC. The full variable domain, completed using reference TRBV7-9 and TRBJ2-1, is DTGVSQNPRHKITKRGQNVTFRCDPISEHNRLYWYRQTLGQGPEFLTYFQNEAQLEKSRLLSDRFSAERPKGSFSTLEIQRTEQGDSAMYLCASSLGTSGTTNEQFFGPGTRLTVL.

This clonotype was observed at least ten times. The chain couples TRBV19 to TRBJ2-7; TRBD1 matches 9 bases. Trimming took 5 bases from V and 0 from J; bases not matched to a gene: 8. Germline V gene lookup returns CDR1 LNHDA and CDR2 SQIVND (reference sequence). The CDR3 consists of 16 residues. In nucleotides, the CDR3 is TGTGCCAGTAGTCGCACGGGGGGACAGGGCTCCTACGAGCAGTACTTC. This codes for CASSRTGGQGSYEQYF.

This clonotype was observed at least ten times. This chain uses TRBV20-1 with TRBJ1-5; 9 nucleotides line up with TRBD1. Germline V gives CDR1 DFQATT, CDR2 SNEGSKA (reference sequence). The CDR3 runs to 15 residues. The junction had 10 bases not matched to a gene; V was cut back by 5 bases and J by 5 bases. CDR3 amino acids: CSAGPRDRVYQPQHF. The CDR3, as DNA: TGCAGTGCTGGACCACGGGACAGGGTCTATCAGCCCCAGCATTTT.

A note on this clonotype: It may be a read error: a sequence one base away is much more abundant. This sequence joins TRBV5-6 and TRBJ1-3, with D unclear. Germline CDR1 reads SGHDT; CDR2 reads YYEEEE. The CDR3 length is 15 residues. The CDR3 nucleotides read TGTGCCAGCAGCCCAACCCTACCCTCTGGAAACACCATATCTTTT. The encoded protein is CASSPTLPSGNTISF.

This clonotype was observed at least ten times. The V call is TRBV21-1, the J call TRBJ2-3; TRBD2, the table's D call, lacks a check against the DNA. TRBV21-1 has pseudogene status. The CDR3 is 16 residues long. The CDR3 sequence is CASGTTRRPFTDTQYF. Here the CDR3 DNA reads TGTGCCAGCGGCACTACCCGGCGGCCCTTCACAGATACGCAGTATTTT.

Many counts were recorded for this clonotype. The V gene is TRBV10-3, the J gene TRBJ2-5; D is possibly TRBD1 (6 bases). CDR1 and CDR2 (germline): ENHRY, SYGVKD. The CDR3 totals 16 residues. Trimming pared 2 bases from V and 1 base from J, leaving 14 bases between. The CDR3 coding sequence is TGTGCCATCAGTGAGCCCCCCGACAGGCGCCAAGAGACCCAGTACTTC. This gives the protein CAISEPPDRRQETQYF.

On this clonotype itself: This clone may be a read error of a much larger clone one base away. This chain uses TRBV11-2 with TRBJ2-1; TRBD2 matches 14 bases. J lost 7 bases, V lost 6 bases, and 2 bases had no gene match. Looked up from germline, CDR1 is SGHAT and CDR2 is FQNNGV. The CDR3 sequence is 14 residues long. The CDR3 is CASSGTSGRNEQFF. CDR3 DNA: TGTGCCAGCAGTGGGACTAGCGGGAGAAATGAGCAGTTCTTC.

This clonotype was observed many times. The J gene is TRBJ1-2, the V gene TRBV7-9; tentatively, D is TRBD1 (5 bases). Germline assignment: CDR1 SEHNR and CDR2 FQNEAQ (reference sequence). The CDR3 totals 13 residues. V lost 8 bases and J lost 8, with 18 bases in between. The CDR3: CASAPAGGKGYTF. For the CDR3, the DNA is TGTGCCAGCGCTCCAGCCGGGGGTAAAGGCTACACCTTC.

This clonotype was seen ten or more times. The V gene is TRBV14, the J gene TRBJ2-5; 9 nucleotides align to TRBD1. The CDR3 sequence is 15 residues long. The ends lost 4 bases at V and 7 bases at J; junction bases unmatched: 10. Germline CDR1 is SGHDN and CDR2 is FVKESK. The CDR3, as DNA: TGTGCCAGCAGCCGATCGGACAGGGGAGGGTGGACCCAGTACTTC. Protein product: CASSRSDRGGWTQYF.